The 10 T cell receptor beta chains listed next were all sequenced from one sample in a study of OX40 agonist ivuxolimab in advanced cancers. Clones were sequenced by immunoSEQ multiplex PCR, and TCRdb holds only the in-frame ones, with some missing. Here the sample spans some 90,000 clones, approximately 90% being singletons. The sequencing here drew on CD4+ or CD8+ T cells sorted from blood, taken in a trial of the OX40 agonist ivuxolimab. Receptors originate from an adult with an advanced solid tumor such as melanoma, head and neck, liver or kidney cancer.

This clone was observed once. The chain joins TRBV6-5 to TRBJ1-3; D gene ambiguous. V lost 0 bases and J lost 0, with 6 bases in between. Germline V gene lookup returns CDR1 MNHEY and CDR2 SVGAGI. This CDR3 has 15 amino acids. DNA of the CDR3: TGTGCCAGCAGTTACTCGGGCGGCTCTGGAAACACCATATATTTT. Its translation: CASSYSGGSGNTIYF.

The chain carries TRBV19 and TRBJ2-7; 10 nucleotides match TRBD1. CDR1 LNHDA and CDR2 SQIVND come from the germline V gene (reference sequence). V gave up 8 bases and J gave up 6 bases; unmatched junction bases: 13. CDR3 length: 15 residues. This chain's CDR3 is CASGSHGTGVAEQYF. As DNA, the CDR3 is TGTGCCAGTGGAAGCCACGGGACAGGGGTTGCCGAGCAGTACTTC.

The CDR3 spells CASSPTARIANYGYTF. The CDR3 nucleotides are TGTGCCAGCTCACCGACCGCGCGAATAGCTAACTATGGCTACACCTTC. The chain carries TRBV18 and TRBJ1-2; D is unresolved. The ends were cut back, 3 bases at V and 0 bases at J, with 14 bases in the middle. The CDR3 has 16 amino acids. From germline, CDR1 is KGHSH and CDR2 LQKENI. The full variable domain, completed using reference TRBV18 and TRBJ1-2, is NAGVMQNPRHLVRRRGQEARLRCSPMKGHSHVYWYRQLPEEGLKFMVYLQKENIIDESGMPKERFSAEFPKEGPSILRIQQVVRGDSAAYFCASSPTARIANYGYTFGSGTRLTVV.

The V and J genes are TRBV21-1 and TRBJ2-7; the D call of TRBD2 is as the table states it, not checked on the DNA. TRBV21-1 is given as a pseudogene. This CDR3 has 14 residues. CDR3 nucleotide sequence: TGTGCCAGCAGCAAAGGCGGGACGTACTACGAGCAGTACTTC. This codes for CASSKGGTYYEQYF.

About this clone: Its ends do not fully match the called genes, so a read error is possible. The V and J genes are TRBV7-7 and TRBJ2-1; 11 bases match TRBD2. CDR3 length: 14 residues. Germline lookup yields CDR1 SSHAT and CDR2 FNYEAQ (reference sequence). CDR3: CASSLLAGGSEQFF. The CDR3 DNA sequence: TGTGCTAGCAGCTTGCTAGCGGGAGGAAGTGAGCAGTTCTTC.

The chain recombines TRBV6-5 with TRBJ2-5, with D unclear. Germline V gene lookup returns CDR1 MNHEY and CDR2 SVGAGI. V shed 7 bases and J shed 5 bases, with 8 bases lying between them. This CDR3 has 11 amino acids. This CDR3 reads CASTYSETQYF. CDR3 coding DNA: TGTGCCAGCACCTACTCGGAGACCCAGTACTTC.

CDR3 sequence reads: CASSPRPLTYEQYF. The CDR3 bases are TGCGCCAGCAGCCCACGGCCCTTAACCTACGAGCAGTACTTC. The genes are TRBV4-3 and TRBJ2-7; D is unclear. This CDR3 comprises 14 residues. Germline-derived CDR1 and CDR2 are LGHNA and YSLEER. The ends were cut back, 4 bases at V and 2 bases at J, with 12 bases in the middle.

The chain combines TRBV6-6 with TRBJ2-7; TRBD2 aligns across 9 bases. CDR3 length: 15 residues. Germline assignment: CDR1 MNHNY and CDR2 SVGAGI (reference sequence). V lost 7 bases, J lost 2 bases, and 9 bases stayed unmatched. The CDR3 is CASTPTSGPTYEQYF. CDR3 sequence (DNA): TGTGCCAGCACCCCAACTAGCGGGCCTACCTACGAGCAGTACTTC.

The DNA for the CDR3 is TGTGCCAGCAGCCTTTGGACAGGGCAGGGTGGCTACACCTTC. The encoded protein is CASSLWTGQGGYTF. The chain couples TRBV5-4 to TRBJ1-2; 8 bases match TRBD1. After removal of 4 bases from V and 7 bases from J, the junction contained 9 bases not matched to a gene. The CDR3 spans 14 residues. Looked up from germline, CDR1 is SGHNT and CDR2 is YYREEE (reference sequence).

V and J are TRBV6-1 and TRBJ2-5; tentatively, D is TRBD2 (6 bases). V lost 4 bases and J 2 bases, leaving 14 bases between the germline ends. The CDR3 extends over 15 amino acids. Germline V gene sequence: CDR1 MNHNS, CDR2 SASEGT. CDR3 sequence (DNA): TGTGCCAGCAGTGCGCCGGGGACTTTACAAGAGACCCAGTACTTC. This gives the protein CASSAPGTLQETQYF.